Each of the 30 T cell receptor beta chains below was sequenced from the same sample in a study of T cells in Graves' hyperthyroidism and ophthalmopathy. What was amplified from RNA transcripts were TCR beta CDR3 regions. First-round RT-PCR of the TCR CDR3 relied on the HTBI primer set. MiXCR, run by TCRdb on the multiplex PCR reads, gives a single entry per CDR3 protein. The repertoire consists of about 600,000 distinct CDR3 sequences, with about 16% occurring once and the leading ten covering 2.5% to 4%. Sample: blood. Receptors originate from a woman aged 40 to 55 with Graves' ophthalmopathy.

Turning to this clonotype: The CDR3 end shows no conserved phenylalanine or tryptophan, and so a read error is likely. The chain couples TRBV6-1 to TRBJ1-1; D remains unclear. Germline CDR1 MNHNS, CDR2 SASEGT. The CDR3 totals 16 residues. The V end lost 3 bases, the J end lost 1 base, and 15 bases lay between the germline ends. CDR3 protein: CASSDHFAAANTEAFS. The CDR3 DNA is TGTGCCAGCAGTGATCACTTTGCGGCGGCGAACACTGAAGCTTTCTCT.

There are many counts of this clonotype. The CDR3 spells CASRDRDQNYEQYF. The CDR3 nucleotides are TGTGCCAGCAGGGATAGGGACCAAAACTACGAGCAGTACTTC. This chain connects TRBV11-2 to TRBJ2-7; D is perhaps TRBD1 or TRBD2 (5 bases each). Trimming pared 6 bases from V and 3 bases from J, leaving 15 bases between. This CDR3 is 14 amino acids long. Germline V lookup: CDR1 SGHAT, CDR2 FQNNGV.

This clonotype has a count of ten or more. Possible read error: a much larger clone is one base away. The chain links TRBV2 to TRBJ2-1; TRBD2 matches at 8 bases. Germline CDR1 is SNHLY and CDR2 is FYNNEI. Trimming cost V 4 bases and J 7 bases; bases outside gene matches: 6. The CDR3 consists of 14 residues. CDR3 protein: CASSGLARGNEQFF. CDR3 DNA: TGTGCCAGCAGTGGACTAGCGAGAGGTAATGAGCAGTTCTTC.

V gene TRBV5-6 combines with J gene TRBJ2-3, with TRBD2 matching over 14 bases. The CDR3 contains 18 residues. Germline values: CDR1 SGHDT, CDR2 YYEEEE. V was clipped by 4 bases and J by 6 bases; unmatched bases: 13. The CDR3 DNA follows: TGTGCCAGCAGCCCCCCCACGGGACTAGCGGGAGTTCTCGATACGCAGTATTTT. This codes for CASSPPTGLAGVLDTQYF.

This clonotype came up many times. The gene calls are TRBV6-6 and TRBJ2-7, with TRBD1 matching 7 bases. The germline CDR1 and CDR2 sequences are MNHNY and SVGAGI (reference sequence). This CDR3 has 17 residues. V lost 0 bases to trimming and J lost 1 base; unmatched junction nucleotides: 9. CDR3 nucleotides: TGTGCCAGCAGTTACTCCAGCACAGGGGCCGAATCCTACGAGCAGTACTTC. Encoded protein: CASSYSSTGAESYEQYF.

The V gene is TRBV6-1, the J gene TRBJ1-2; D gene uncertain. V was trimmed by 6 bases and J by 4 bases, leaving 12 bases between them. This CDR3 spans 13 amino acids. Germline V gene lookup returns CDR1 MNHNS and CDR2 SASEGT. CDR3 bases: TGTGCCAGCAGACCCTTGGGTTTCTATGGCTACACCTTC. The encoded protein is CASRPLGFYGYTF.

The chain uses TRBV5-1 and TRBJ2-2, with unresolved D. The CDR3 has 14 residues. Trimming stripped 0 bases from V and 7 bases from J, with 10 bases between. From germline, CDR1 is SGHRS and CDR2 YFSETQ. CDR3: CASSLGRDFGELFF. The CDR3 DNA follows: TGCGCCAGCAGCTTGGGCAGAGATTTCGGGGAGCTGTTTTTT.

In this sample, this clonotype turned up a few times. This sequence joins TRBV7-9 and TRBJ1-1; unclear D gene. The V gene lost 1 base and the J gene lost 5 bases, with 5 bases spanning the gap. Germline V gene lookup returns CDR1 SEHNR and CDR2 FQNEAQ (reference sequence). The CDR3 runs to 12 residues. The CDR3 region has the DNA TGTGCCAGCAGCTTAGATGTTACTGAAGCTTTCTTT. Encoded protein: CASSLDVTEAFF.

This clonotype was seen at least ten times. The chain carries TRBV11-2 and TRBJ1-1; 8 bases fit TRBD1. J gave up 4 bases and V 2 bases, and 6 bases lay outside the gene matches. Per germline, CDR1 SGHAT and CDR2 FQNNGV. The CDR3 extends over 15 amino acids. CDR3 amino acids: CASSLKQGVRTEAFF. CDR3 DNA sequence: TGTGCCAGCAGCTTAAAACAGGGGGTTCGCACTGAAGCTTTCTTT.

This clonotype was seen only a few times. The rearrangement links TRBV28 to TRBJ2-7; perhaps TRBD1 as D (6 bases). This CDR3 region has 16 residues. The V and J ends lost 3 bases and 3 bases respectively, with 18 bases between them. Germline assignment: CDR1 MDHEN and CDR2 SYDVKM. CDR3 coding DNA: TGTGCCAGCAGTTTTTATGGGGGCCGTAGTAACTACGAGCAGTACTTC. Its protein product is CASSFYGGRSNYEQYF. Based on the CDR3 plus reference TRBV28 and TRBJ2-7, the full variable domain is DVKVTQSSRYLVKRTGEKVFLECVQDMDHENMFWYRQDPGLGLRLIYFSYDVKMKEKGDIPEGYSVSREKKERFSLILESASTNQTSMYLCASSFYGGRSNYEQYFGPGTRLTVT.

This clonotype was observed a few times. The chain uses TRBV13 and TRBJ1-4; D uncertain. The CDR3 covers 14 residues. The V gene lost 5 bases and the J gene lost 0 bases, with 7 bases spanning the gap. The V gene's germline CDR1 is PRHDT and CDR2 FYEKMQ (reference sequence). DNA of the CDR3: TGTGCCAGCAGCGACACTGCAACTAATGAAAAACTGTTTTTT. Its translation: CASSDTATNEKLFF.

The CDR3 bases are TGTGCCAGTAGCGCCTCTAGGCAGGGTGAAGCTTTCTTT. Residues: CASSASRQGEAFF. This chain links TRBV19 with TRBJ1-1; the D gene is possibly TRBD1 (5 bases). V was pared by 6 bases and J by 7 bases, with 15 bases between. There are 13 residues in the CDR3. Germline V gives CDR1 LNHDA, CDR2 SQIVND (reference sequence).

The sample holds a few counts of this clonotype. The V and J genes are TRBV20-1 and TRBJ1-5; the match to TRBD1 covers 8 bases. J lost 2 bases, V lost 2 bases, and 5 bases had no gene match. The CDR3 loop spans 15 amino acids. The germline CDR1 and CDR2 sequences are DFQATT and SNEGSKA (reference sequence). The CDR3 DNA sequence: TGCAGTGCTAGAACGCCAGGGGGCGGCAATCAGCCCCAGCATTTT. This gives the protein CSARTPGGGNQPQHF.

This clonotype has a count of ten or more. The chain joins TRBV20-1 to TRBJ1-5, with a possible D match to TRBD1 (5 bases). The V gene's germline CDR1 is DFQATT and CDR2 SNEGSKA (reference sequence). The CDR3 covers 13 residues. Trimming shortened V by 6 bases and J by 1 base, and 10 bases separated the two germline ends. CDR3 DNA sequence: TGCAGTGCCGGGGGAAGAAGCAATCAGCCCCAGCATTTT. Its translation is CSAGGRSNQPQHF.

CDR3 residues: CSASRWGRAGETQYF. The CDR3 DNA follows: TGCAGTGCTTCCCGTTGGGGGAGGGCCGGTGAGACCCAGTACTTC. The V call is TRBV20-1, the J call TRBJ2-5, with 7 nucleotides matching TRBD2. The CDR3 sequence is 15 residues long. V lost 5 bases to trimming and J lost 5 bases; unmatched junction nucleotides: 14. Germline CDR1 is DFQATT and CDR2 is SNEGSKA (reference sequence).

The chain has TRBV29-1 and TRBJ2-1, with a possible D match to TRBD2 (7 bases). The V and J ends lost 4 bases and 0 bases respectively, with 22 bases between them. CDR3 length: 18 residues. Germline lookup yields CDR1 SQVTM and CDR2 ANQGSEA. The CDR3 reads CSVAGGPGSGFSYNEQFF. In DNA, the CDR3 is TGCAGCGTTGCCGGGGGGCCAGGGAGCGGGTTCTCCTACAATGAGCAGTTCTTC.

This clonotype has at least ten counts. The chain links TRBV12-3 or TRBV12-4 to TRBJ1-2; weak D call: TRBD1 (5 bases). CDR3 length: 17 amino acids. V was shortened by 3 bases and J by 2 bases, with 19 bases between the two germline ends. The CDR3 is CASSLGIGDLKNYGYTF. For the CDR3, the DNA is TGTGCCAGCAGTTTGGGGATCGGGGACCTTAAGAACTATGGCTACACCTTC.

This clonotype has ten or more counts. CDR3 nucleotide sequence: TGTGCCTGGAGACGAGGGACAGGACAATTCTCAACTAATGAAAAACTGTTTTTT. The encoded protein is CAWRRGTGQFSTNEKLFF. The J gene is TRBJ1-4, the V gene TRBV30; 8 positions agree with TRBD1. Losses at the gene ends were 3 bases for V and 0 bases for J; bases not matched to a gene: 12. CDR1 is GTSNPN, CDR2 SVGIG, per germline (reference sequence). This CDR3 is built from 18 residues.

This clonotype appeared many times. The rearrangement links TRBV7-2 to TRBJ2-5; D may correspond to TRBD1 or TRBD2 (5 bases each). Germline CDR1 SGHTA, CDR2 FQGNSA. V was trimmed by 1 base and J by 2 bases, leaving 17 bases between them. CDR3 length: 17 amino acids. The CDR3 coding sequence is TGTGCCAGCAGCTTAGGCCCGGGGCGAGGGGCGCAAGAGACCCAGTACTTC. It yields the protein CASSLGPGRGAQETQYF. The full variable domain, its missing parts supplied by reference TRBV7-2 and TRBJ2-5, is GAGVSQSPSNKVTEKGKDVELRCDPISGHTALYWYRQSLGQGLEFLIYFQGNSAPDKSGLPSDRFSAERTGGSVSTLTIQRTQQEDSAVYLCASSLGPGRGAQETQYFGPGTRLLVL.

V is TRBV4-1 and J is TRBJ2-1; D is unclear. Per germline, CDR1 MGHRA and CDR2 YSYEKL. Trimming removed 0 bases from V and 8 bases from J, with 17 bases in between. This CDR3 is built from 16 residues. Here the CDR3 DNA reads TGCGCCAGCAGCCAAGAGGCCGCGCCCGCCTCCGATGAGCAGTTCTTC. Its protein is CASSQEAAPASDEQFF.

Only a few counts were recorded for this clonotype. The rearrangement uses TRBV20-1 and TRBJ2-5; D possibly corresponds to TRBD2 (6 bases). Germline V gene lookup returns CDR1 DFQATT and CDR2 SNEGSKA (reference sequence). The V end was cut by 4 bases, the J end by 3 bases, with 9 bases between. This CDR3 comprises 12 residues. CDR3 nucleotide sequence: TGCAGTGCTATGCGCGGGGAAGAGACCCAGTACTTC. This codes for CSAMRGEETQYF.

This clonotype was seen more than once but under ten times. The chain has TRBV11-2 and TRBJ2-3; D call uncertain. The CDR3 length is 17 residues. The germline gives CDR1 SGHAT, CDR2 FQNNGV. V lost 2 bases and J lost 4, with 19 bases in between. CDR3 protein: CASSLSTLSVGADTQYF. DNA for the CDR3: TGTGCCAGCAGCTTATCCACCCTGAGTGTCGGCGCAGATACGCAGTATTTT.

Ten or more counts support this clonotype. This chain connects TRBV2 to TRBJ2-1; D is unclear. The CDR3 loop spans 13 amino acids. Germline loops: CDR1 SNHLY, CDR2 FYNNEI. Trimming removed 4 bases at V and 6 bases at J, with 10 bases between. CDR3 bases: TGTGCCAGCAGTGGGTTGGCAAGCAATGAGCAGTTCTTC. It encodes CASSGLASNEQFF.

This clonotype has at least ten counts. This sequence joins TRBV6-1 and TRBJ1-6; D unresolved. The CDR3 has 16 amino acids. Per the germline V gene, CDR1 is MNHNS and CDR2 is SASEGT. Between the trimmed V and J ends, which lost 0 bases and 0 bases, there was a span of 6 bases. The chain's CDR3 is CASSEARSSYNSPLHF. The CDR3 DNA is TGTGCCAGCAGTGAAGCGCGTAGCTCCTATAATTCACCCCTCCACTTT.

This clonotype was counted many times. The chain combines TRBV20-1 with TRBJ2-7; D ambiguous. Germline V gives CDR1 DFQATT, CDR2 SNEGSKA (reference sequence). CDR3 size: 13 residues. V shed 0 bases and J shed 7 bases, with 13 bases lying between them. The CDR3 DNA is TGCAGTGCTAGAGAGGTCCCTCTGGGGGAGCAGTACTTC. Encoded protein: CSAREVPLGEQYF.

In this sample, this clonotype turned up many times. The chain couples TRBV5-1 to TRBJ1-1, with unresolved D. Germline values: CDR1 SGHRS, CDR2 YFSETQ. The length of the CDR3 is 13 residues. V was pared by 1 base and J by 10 bases, with 14 bases between. The CDR3 loop is CASSLSGNTGAFF. Here the CDR3 DNA reads TGCGCCAGCAGCTTGAGTGGGAACACGGGAGCTTTCTTT.

V is TRBV3-1 and J is TRBJ1-4; D not resolved. V was shortened by 1 base and J by 8 bases, with 11 bases between the two germline ends. The CDR3 is made up of 14 amino acids. The V gene's germline CDR1 is LGHDT and CDR2 YNNKEL (reference sequence). The CDR3 reads CASSQGGVGEKLFF. DNA for the CDR3: TGTGCCAGCAGCCAAGGGGGAGTGGGGGAAAAACTGTTTTTT.

For this clonotype: A much larger clone differs by one base, so this may be a read error. CDR3 coding DNA: TGTGCCAGCAGCCATCACGGACAGAAGGGGTGTGGCTACACCTTC. Encoded protein: CASSHHGQKGCGYTF. The gene calls are TRBV3-1 and TRBJ1-2; a possible D gene is TRBD1 (6 bases). Per the germline V gene, CDR1 is LGHDT and CDR2 is YNNKEL (reference sequence). The CDR3 is 15 residues long. V lost 3 bases and J 7 bases, leaving 18 bases between the germline ends.

This clonotype was seen many times. V and J are TRBV2 and TRBJ2-1, with TRBD2 as a possible D gene (6 bases). The CDR3 consists of 12 residues. CDR1 and CDR2 from the germline V gene are SNHLY and FYNNEI. With 6 bases removed from V and 8 bases from J, the gap between germline ends came to 11 bases. The CDR3 region is CASRRDGDEQFF. The CDR3 nucleotides are TGTGCCAGCAGGCGGGATGGGGATGAGCAGTTCTTC.

Concerning this clonotype: This could be a read error, since a much larger clone is one nucleotide away. This chain links TRBV11-2 with TRBJ1-1, with a tentative D call TRBD1 (5 bases). This CDR3 spans 17 amino acids. The ends were cut back, 1 base at V and 0 bases at J, with 15 bases in the middle. Germline V gives CDR1 SGHAT, CDR2 FQNNGV. The CDR3 region is CASSLAGSYLLNTEAFF. The CDR3 bases are TGTGCCAGCAGCTTAGCAGGGTCCTACTTGTTGAACACTGAAGCTTTCTTT.